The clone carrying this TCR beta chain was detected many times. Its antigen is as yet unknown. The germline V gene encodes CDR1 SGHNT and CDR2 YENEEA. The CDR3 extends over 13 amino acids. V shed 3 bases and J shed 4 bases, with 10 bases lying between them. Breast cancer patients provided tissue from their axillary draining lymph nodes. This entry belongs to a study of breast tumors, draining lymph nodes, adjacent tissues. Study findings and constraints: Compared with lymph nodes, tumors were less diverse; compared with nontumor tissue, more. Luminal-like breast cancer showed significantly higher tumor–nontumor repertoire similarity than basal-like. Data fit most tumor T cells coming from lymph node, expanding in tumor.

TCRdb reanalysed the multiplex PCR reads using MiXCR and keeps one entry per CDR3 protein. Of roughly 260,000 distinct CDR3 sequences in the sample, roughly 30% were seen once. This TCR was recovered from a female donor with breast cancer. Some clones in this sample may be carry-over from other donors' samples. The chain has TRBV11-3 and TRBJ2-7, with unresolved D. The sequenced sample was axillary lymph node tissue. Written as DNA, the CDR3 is TGTGCCAGCAGCTTCATCGGCGGTTACGAGCAGTACTTC. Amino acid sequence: CASSFIGGYEQYF.